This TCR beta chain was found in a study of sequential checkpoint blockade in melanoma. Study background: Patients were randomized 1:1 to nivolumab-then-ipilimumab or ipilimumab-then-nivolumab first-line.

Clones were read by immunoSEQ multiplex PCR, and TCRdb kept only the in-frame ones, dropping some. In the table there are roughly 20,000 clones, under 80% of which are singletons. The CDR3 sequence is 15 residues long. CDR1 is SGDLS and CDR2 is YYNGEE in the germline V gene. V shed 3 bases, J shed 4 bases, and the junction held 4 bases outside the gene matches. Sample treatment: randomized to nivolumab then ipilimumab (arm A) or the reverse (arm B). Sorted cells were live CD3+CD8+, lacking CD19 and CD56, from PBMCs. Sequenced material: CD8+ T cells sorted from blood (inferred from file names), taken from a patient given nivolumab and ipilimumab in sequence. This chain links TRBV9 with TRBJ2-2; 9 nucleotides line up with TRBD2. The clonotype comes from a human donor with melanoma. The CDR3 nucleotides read TGTGCCAGCAGCGGGGGACTAGCATTCACCGGGGAGCTGTTTTTT. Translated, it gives CASSGGLAFTGELFF.